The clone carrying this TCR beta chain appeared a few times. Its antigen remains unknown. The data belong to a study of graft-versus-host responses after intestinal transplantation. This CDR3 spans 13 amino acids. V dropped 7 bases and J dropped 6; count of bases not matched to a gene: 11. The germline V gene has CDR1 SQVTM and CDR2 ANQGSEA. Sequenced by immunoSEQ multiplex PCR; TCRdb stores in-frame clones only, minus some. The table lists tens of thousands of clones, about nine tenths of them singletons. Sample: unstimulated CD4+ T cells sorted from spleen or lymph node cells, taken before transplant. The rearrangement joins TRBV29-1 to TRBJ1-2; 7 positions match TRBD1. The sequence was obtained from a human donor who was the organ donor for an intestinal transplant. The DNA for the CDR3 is TGCAGCGCCGACACAGGGGTTTCCGATGGCTACACCTTC. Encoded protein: CSADTGVSDGYTF.